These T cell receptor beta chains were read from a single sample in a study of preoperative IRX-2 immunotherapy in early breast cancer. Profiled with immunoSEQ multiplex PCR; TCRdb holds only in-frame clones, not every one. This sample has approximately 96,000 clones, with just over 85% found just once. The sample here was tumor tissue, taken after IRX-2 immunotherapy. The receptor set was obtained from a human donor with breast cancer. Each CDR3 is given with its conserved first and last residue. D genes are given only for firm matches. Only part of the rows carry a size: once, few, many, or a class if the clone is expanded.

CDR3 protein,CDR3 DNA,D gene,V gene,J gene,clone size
CASSVGTGGQSNQPQHF,TGTGCCAGCAGCGTGGGGACAGGGGGCCAGAGCAATCAGCCCCAGCATTTT,TRBD1,TRBV11-3,TRBJ1-5,few
CASSLLLEDTEAFF,TGCGCCAGCAGCTTGCTCTTAGAGGACACTGAAGCTTTCTTT,NA,TRBV5-1,TRBJ1-1,NA
CASRRDIGRGEAFF,TGTGCCAGTAGGAGAGATATAGGGCGGGGAGAAGCTTTCTTT,NA,TRBV19,TRBJ1-1,NA
CASSLVASAETQYF,TGTGCCAGCAGCTTGGTCGCTAGCGCGGAGACCCAGTACTTC,NA,TRBV11-3,TRBJ2-5,NA
CASTVGQGVNNSPLHF,TGTGCCAGTACCGTTGGGCAGGGGGTCAATAATTCACCCCTCCACTTT,TRBD1,TRBV19,TRBJ1-6,NA
CACGRQGAPSRQYF,TGTGCCTGCGGTCGACAGGGGGCGCCGTCAAGGCAGTACTTC,TRBD1,TRBV30,TRBJ2-7,NA
CALYRDRGLPGGYTF,TGTGCCCTTTACCGGGACAGGGGGCTTCCCGGTGGCTACACCTTC,TRBD1,TRBV30,TRBJ1-2,NA
CASSPSPSGRRNEQFF,TGTGCCAGCTCACCATCCCCTAGCGGGAGAAGAAATGAGCAGTTCTTC,TRBD2,TRBV18,TRBJ2-1,NA
CASSEGAPEQYF,TGTGCCAGCAGCGAAGGGGCGCCCGAGCAGTACTTC,NA,TRBV28,TRBJ2-7,once
CASSLTPGTGSYEQYF,TGCGCCAGCAGCTTGACCCCCGGGACAGGCTCCTACGAGCAGTACTTC,TRBD1,TRBV5-1,TRBJ2-7,NA
CASSLGGSGGYGYTF,TGTGCCAGCAGTTTAGGGGGGTCGGGCGGCTATGGCTACACCTTC,NA,TRBV28,TRBJ1-2,NA
CASKRGGDSGANVLTF,TGTGCCAGCAAGAGGGGCGGAGACTCTGGGGCCAACGTCCTGACTTTC,NA,TRBV28,TRBJ2-6,NA
CASSPPDGGGVIAF,TGCGCCAGCAGCCCCCCGGACGGTGGAGGGGTGATCGCCTTC,NA,TRBV5-1,TRBJ1-2,NA
CASSYTLVTGQYNEQFF,TGTGCCAGCAGTTACACCTTAGTCACAGGGCAATACAATGAGCAGTTCTTC,NA,TRBV6-8,TRBJ2-1,few
CAISRTGNQPQHF,TGTGCCATCAGTCGGACAGGCAATCAGCCCCAGCATTTT,NA,TRBV6-8,TRBJ1-5,NA
CASKGGVVSGANVLTF,TGTGCCAGCAAAGGAGGGGTCGTCTCTGGGGCCAACGTCCTGACTTTC,NA,TRBV28,TRBJ2-6,NA
CASGLSLVPADTQYF,TGTGCTAGTGGTTTGTCACTAGTGCCGGCAGATACGCAGTATTTT,NA,TRBV12-5,TRBJ2-3,NA
CASSSRIGTNYGYTF,TGTGCCAGCAGCTCAAGGATAGGGACTAACTATGGCTACACCTTC,NA,TRBV11-3,TRBJ1-2,NA
CASKDRGTNEKLFF,TGTGCCAGCAAAGACAGGGGCACTAATGAAAAACTGTTTTTT,TRBD1,TRBV6-8,TRBJ1-4,NA
CSTDGGTDTQYF,TGCAGCACTGATGGGGGCACAGATACGCAGTATTTT,NA,TRBV29-1,TRBJ2-3,NA
CASRERSTDTQYF,TGTGCCAGTAGAGAGCGGAGCACAGATACGCAGTATTTT,NA,TRBV19,TRBJ2-3,NA
CASSPRGGDALYEQYF,TGTGCCAGCAGCCCCCGGGGCGGGGACGCACTCTACGAGCAGTACTTC,NA,TRBV11-3,TRBJ2-7,NA
CASSTNLGTGSGELFF,TGTGCCAGTAGTACAAACCTCGGGACAGGGTCCGGGGAGCTGTTTTTT,TRBD1,TRBV19,TRBJ2-2,NA
CASRYSGTGSYEQYF,TGTGCCAGCAGATATTCCGGGACAGGTTCCTACGAGCAGTACTTC,TRBD1,TRBV28,TRBJ2-7,NA
CASSDQYGGGRDYEQYF,TGTGCCAGCAGCGATCAGTATGGAGGGGGTAGGGACTACGAGCAGTACTTC,NA,TRBV11-3,TRBJ2-7,NA
CATSRDQGASYGYTF,TGTGCCACCAGCAGAGATCAGGGGGCGAGCTATGGCTACACCTTC,TRBD1,TRBV15,TRBJ1-2,NA
CASVGTAMLGYTF,TGTGCCAGTGTGGGGACAGCTATGTTGGGCTACACCTTC,TRBD1,TRBV6-8,TRBJ1-2,NA
CASLQGLNTEAFF,TGTGCCAGCTTACAGGGATTGAACACTGAAGCTTTCTTT,NA,TRBV18,TRBJ1-1,NA
CASSISGGGGTEAFF,TGTGCCAGTAGTATCTCGGGAGGGGGAGGTACTGAAGCTTTCTTT,NA,TRBV19,TRBJ1-1,NA
CAWKDLMEVYGYTF,TGTGCTTGGAAGGACCTCATGGAGGTATATGGCTACACCTTC,NA,TRBV30,TRBJ1-2,NA
CASGLVLGAGASYEQYF,TGTGCTAGTGGTTTGGTACTCGGGGCGGGAGCCTCCTACGAGCAGTACTTC,TRBD2,TRBV12-5,TRBJ2-7,NA
CASRRVQGRLPNTGELFF,TGTGCCAGTAGGAGGGTACAGGGCCGGCTACCGAACACCGGGGAGCTGTTTTTT,NA,TRBV19,TRBJ2-2,NA
CATSRVSGLVISGNEQFF,TGTGCCACCAGCAGAGTATCGGGACTAGTGATTTCGGGCAATGAGCAGTTCTTC,TRBD2,TRBV15,TRBJ2-1,NA
CASSPGQVGSNQPQHF,TGTGCCAGCAGTCCAGGACAAGTAGGTAGCAATCAGCCCCAGCATTTT,NA,TRBV28,TRBJ1-5,NA
CASRLGGGYGYTF,TGTGCCAGCAGACTGGGAGGGGGCTATGGCTACACCTTC,NA,TRBV19,TRBJ1-2,NA
CASSPIQGGKLFF,TGTGCCAGCAGTCCTATACAGGGTGGAAAACTGTTTTTT,NA,TRBV28,TRBJ1-4,once
CASTPGEASGNTIYF,TGTGCCAGTACCCCAGGGGAAGCCTCTGGAAACACCATATATTTT,NA,TRBV19,TRBJ1-3,NA